The next 15 T cell receptor beta chains were all read from a single sample in a study of kidney transplant recipient with SARS-CoV-2 infection (dated by TCRdb to 2020 to 2022). These reads were obtained on an Illumina MiSeq. TCRdb reran the public reads through fastp at Q25 and MiXCR, keeping productive beta chains. Rows are combined by CDR3 protein, so each entry shows the most common genes and DNA. The sample table contains fewer than 250,000 distinct CDR3 sequences; only one count was recorded for more than 25% of them. Roughly 7% of the sample belongs to the ten largest clones. The label giving this sample's time point can be read as: pre-pandemic baseline sample and day 111 after first positive SARS-CoV-2 test. The source material was a blood sample, sampled at baseline and on roughly day 120 from a kidney transplant recipient. Receptor source: a male patient aged 30 to 40 who had COVID-19 and was a kidney transplant recipient. Some T cells may derive from the graft donor when a transplant has been performed.

The chain employs TRBV24-1 and TRBJ1-4; TRBD1 agrees at 7 bases. CDR3 length equals 15 residues. V was clipped by 9 bases and J by 4 bases; unmatched bases: 10. CDR1 is KGHDR and CDR2 is SFDVKD in the germline V gene. The CDR3 protein is CATAPGQTNNEKLFF. The DNA for the CDR3 is TGTGCCACCGCTCCGGGACAGACCAATAATGAAAAACTGTTTTTT.

This clonotype has a count of ten or more. CDR3 coding DNA: TGTGCCAGCAGCCGTTCGATTGAATCTCGAAAGACCTATGGCTACACCTTC. This sequence encodes CASSRSIESRKTYGYTF. The V call is TRBV7-6, the J call TRBJ1-2; D gene ambiguous. Germline CDR1 SGHVS, CDR2 FNYEAQ. V dropped 5 bases and J dropped 4 bases, with 23 bases sitting between them. The CDR3 has 17 amino acids.

This clonotype was detected ten times or more. The chain uses TRBV25-1 and TRBJ1-2; no clear D gene. V lost 5 bases, J lost 4 bases, and 23 bases lay in between. This CDR3 spans 17 amino acids. The germline gives CDR1 MGHDK, CDR2 SYGVNS. The CDR3 protein is CASSIFLELGKTYGYTF. The CDR3 DNA reads TGTGCCAGCAGTATCTTCTTAGAACTGGGAAAGACCTATGGCTACACCTTC.

The rearrangement joins TRBV6-4 to TRBJ2-1, with 9 bases aligning to TRBD2. The V and J ends lost 0 bases and 11 bases, in that order; junction bases with no gene match: 8. Germline loops: CDR1 MRHNA, CDR2 SNTAGT. This CDR3 is built from 15 residues. Here the CDR3 reads CASSDSIAGARKQFF. CDR3 nucleotides: TGTGCCAGCAGTGACTCGATAGCGGGGGCCCGCAAGCAGTTCTTC.

This clonotype has a count of ten or more. This chain joins TRBV6-6 and TRBJ1-2; D unresolved. The V end lost 4 bases, the J end lost 3 bases, and 3 bases lay between the germline ends. Germline CDR1 is MNHNY and CDR2 is SVGAGI (reference sequence). The CDR3 is made up of 11 amino acids. CDR3 amino acids: CASSFYYGYTF. The CDR3 nucleotides are TGTGCCAGCAGTTTCTACTATGGCTACACCTTC.

There are a few counts of this clonotype. This chain joins TRBV30 and TRBJ1-6, with TRBD1 matching over 7 bases. Germline loops: CDR1 GTSNPN, CDR2 SVGIG (reference sequence). The CDR3 is 15 amino acids. Trimming took 3 bases from V and 5 from J; bases not matched to a gene: 7. The CDR3 here is CAWRFRDRNNSPLHF. In DNA form, the CDR3 reads TGTGCCTGGAGATTTCGGGACAGAAATAATTCACCCCTCCACTTT.

This clonotype was found a few times. The CDR3 protein is CASTRDFSYNEQFF. Here the CDR3 DNA reads TGCGCCAGCACAAGGGACTTCTCCTACAATGAGCAGTTCTTC. The chain uses TRBV5-1 and TRBJ2-1; the D gene is possibly TRBD2 (6 bases). The germline gives CDR1 SGHRS, CDR2 YFSETQ. V was cut by 6 bases and J by 0 bases, with 10 bases left in between. The CDR3 loop spans 14 amino acids.

This clonotype was seen ten or more times. V and J are TRBV14 and TRBJ1-2; 9 bases agree with TRBD1. Losses at the gene ends were 4 bases for V and 5 bases for J; bases not matched to a gene: 5. The germline CDR1 and CDR2 sequences are SGHDN and FVKESK. This CDR3 region has 14 residues. This CDR3 is CASSPDRGIYGYTF. CDR3 nucleotides: TGTGCCAGCAGCCCCGACAGGGGGATATATGGCTACACCTTC.

Regarding this clonotype: A much larger clone lies a single base off, so this may be a read error. The V gene is TRBV11-2, the J gene TRBJ2-3; D gene unclear. The CDR3 has 15 residues. The germline CDR1 and CDR2 sequences are SGHAT and FQNNGV. The ends were cut back, 8 bases at V and 2 bases at J, with 17 bases in the middle. The CDR3 sequence: CASLQRSGPTDTQYF. The CDR3 DNA is TGTGCCAGCCTCCAGCGCTCGGGTCCCACAGATACGCAGTATTTT.

This clonotype was observed many times. The chain carries TRBV12-5 and TRBJ1-6; D unresolved. CDR1 and CDR2 (germline): LGHNT, FRNRAP. This CDR3 spans 18 amino acids. V was cut by 0 bases and J by 0 bases, with 12 bases left in between. The CDR3 nucleotides are TGTGCTAGTGGTTTGGTACTTGGGATGAGCTCCTATAATTCACCCCTCCACTTT. It encodes CASGLVLGMSSYNSPLHF.

Details on this clonotype: A much larger clonotype is one base distant, so this may be a read error. The genes are TRBV6-5 and TRBJ1-2, with D unresolved. V shed 5 bases and J shed 4 bases, with 23 bases lying between them. In germline, CDR1 is MNHEY, CDR2 SVGAGI. The CDR3 totals 17 residues. CDR3: CASSQMLPYGRTYGYTF. DNA for the CDR3: TGTGCCAGCAGTCAGATGTTGCCTTACGGAAGGACCTATGGCTACACCTTC.

This clonotype was counted a few times. V gene TRBV8-2 combines with J gene TRBJ1-2. TRBV8-2 is tagged as a pseudogene. The CDR3 has 16 residues. The CDR3 protein is CGSRVRDSRKTYGYTF. CDR3 coding DNA: TGTGGCAGTAGGGTACGTGATAGCCGAAAGACCTATGGCTACACCTTC.

This clonotype was observed at least ten times. The rearrangement links TRBV11-2 to TRBJ2-2; 16 positions match TRBD2. The CDR3 has 20 amino acids. J lost 1 base, V lost 5 bases, and 10 bases had no gene match. Germline assignment: CDR1 SGHAT and CDR2 FQNNGV. The DNA for the CDR3 is TGTGCCAGCAGCCGGAATCCGGGACTAGCGGGAGGGCAGAACACCGGGGAGCTGTTTTTT. This translates into CASSRNPGLAGGQNTGELFF.

This clonotype was counted only a few times. The chain joins TRBV7-3 to TRBJ2-1; 8 bases map to TRBD1. The CDR3 is made up of 14 amino acids. V shed 2 bases, J shed 8 bases, and the junction held 5 bases outside the gene matches. The germline gives CDR1 SGHTA, CDR2 FQGTGA. The CDR3: CASSLSQGAYEQFF. Written as DNA, the CDR3 is TGTGCCAGCAGCTTATCCCAGGGGGCTTATGAGCAGTTCTTC.

Turning to this clonotype: With a much larger clone just one base away, this may be a read error. The rearrangement joins TRBV8-2 to TRBJ2-6. TRBV8-2 is assigned pseudogene status. CDR3 length: 17 amino acids. The CDR3 region has the DNA TGTGGCATGAGGTCCAGGATAACACAAGGTCGGGCCAACGTCCTGACTTTC. Residues: CGMRSRITQGRANVLTF.